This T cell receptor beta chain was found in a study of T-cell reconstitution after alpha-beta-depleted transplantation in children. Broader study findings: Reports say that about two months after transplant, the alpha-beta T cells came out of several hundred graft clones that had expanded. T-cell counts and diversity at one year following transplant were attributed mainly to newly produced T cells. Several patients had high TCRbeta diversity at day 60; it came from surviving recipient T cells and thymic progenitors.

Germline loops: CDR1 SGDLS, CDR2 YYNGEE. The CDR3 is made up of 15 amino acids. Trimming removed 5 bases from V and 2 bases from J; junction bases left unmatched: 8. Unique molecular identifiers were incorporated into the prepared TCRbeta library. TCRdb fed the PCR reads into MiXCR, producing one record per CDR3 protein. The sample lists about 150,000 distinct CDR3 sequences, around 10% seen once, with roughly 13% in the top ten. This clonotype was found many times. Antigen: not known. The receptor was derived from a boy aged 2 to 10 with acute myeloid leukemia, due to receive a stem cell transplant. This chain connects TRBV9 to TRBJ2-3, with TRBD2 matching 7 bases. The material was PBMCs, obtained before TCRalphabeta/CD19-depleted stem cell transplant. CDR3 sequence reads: CASSASGYVTDTQYF. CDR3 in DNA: TGTGCCAGCAGTGCTAGCGGATACGTCACAGATACGCAGTATTTT.